Listed below are T cell receptor beta chains from one sample, sequenced in a study of human T cells and chemical hapten exposure. TCRdb re-called the RACE reads through MiXCR, storing one row per CDR3 protein. Among 80,000 to 100,000 distinct CDR3 sequences, roughly a quarter were seen once, and the ten largest hold approximately 10%. The sample was whole blood, taken in connection with sensitization to the hapten diphenylcyclopropenone (DPC). These receptors all stem from a man aged 35-49 years with alopecia areata. Some clones in this sample may be carry-over from other donors' samples. Both conserved end residues are part of each CDR3. The order of the fields is J gene, clone size, D gene, V gene, CDR3 length, CDR3 DNA, CDR3 protein. The D gene is left open where the match is weak. Clone size is shown for a subset of rows, as once, few, many or a class of expanded clone.

TRBJ2-5 NA NA TRBV10-2 11 TGCGCCAGCAGTGAGGGGGAGACCCAGTACTTC CASSEGETQYF
TRBJ1-5 NA NA TRBV29-1 13 TGCAGCGTTGAAGAGGCTAGGGATCAGCCCCAGCATTTT CSVEEARDQPQHF
TRBJ2-1 NA TRBD1 TRBV6-1 13 TGTGCCAGCAGTGCCAAACCGGGACAGGGGCAGTTCTTC CASSAKPGQGQFF
TRBJ1-4 NA TRBD1 TRBV20-1 14 TGCAGTGCTAGATCCGGGACAGGGGATGAAAAACTGTTTTTT CSARSGTGDEKLFF
TRBJ2-5 few NA TRBV18 12 TGTGCCAGCTCAGCTCTAAGGGAGACCCAGTACTTC CASSALRETQYF
TRBJ2-7 few TRBD2 TRBV20-1 13 TGCAGTGCTAGTGGGACTAGCTCCTACGAGCAGTACTTC CSASGTSSYEQYF
TRBJ1-5 NA NA TRBV10-3 15 TGTGCCATCAGTGAGTCAAGGGGGGGCAATCAGCCCCAGCATTTT CAISESRGGNQPQHF
TRBJ2-7 once NA TRBV18 16 TGTGCCAGCTCACCATCCCCGGGGCCGATTTCCTACGAGCAGTACTTC CASSPSPGPISYEQYF
TRBJ2-5 NA TRBD1 TRBV6-5 18 TGTGCCAGCAGTTACTCGCCATTCCGAGGGACAGGGGGCGAGACCCAGTACTTC CASSYSPFRGTGGETQYF
TRBJ2-1 few TRBD2 TRBV7-2 14 TGTGCCAGCAGCTTAGGGGCGGGAGGGCATGAGCAGTTCTTC CASSLGAGGHEQFF
TRBJ1-5 NA NA TRBV28 13 TGTGCCAGCAGTTTAATCAGGAGTCAGCCCCAGCATTTT CASSLIRSQPQHF